The source of this TCR beta chain is a study of metastatic and nonmetastatic thyroid tumors. For the study at large: Repertoires from malignant and benign thyroid patients were compared across blood and tumor or nodule tissue. Overall study results and limits: Malignant thyroid tumors reportedly exceeded benign nodules significantly in TCR beta diversity, with the difference appearing in blood and tumor.

The authors' processing: Across clinicopathological groups, CDR3 differences served as the basis for building a distant-metastasis classifier for papillary thyroid cancer. Using MiXCR, TCRdb re-called clones from the PCR reads. The V and J calls come from TCRdb's annotation, not from the publication. Of 20,000 to 25,000 clones listed, about 20% are singletons. Every patient underwent thyroid surgery untreated. This clone was seen at least ten times. Its antigen is still unknown. Trimming pared 6 bases from V and 3 bases from J, leaving 16 bases between. Germline V CDR1 and CDR2: LGHNT, FRNRAP. CDR3 length: 15 amino acids.

The specimen was blood. The rearrangement links TRBV12-5 to TRBJ2-3, with D possibly TRBD2 on 5 matching bases. This clonotype was obtained from a female donor with papillary thyroid cancer or a benign thyroid nodule (not recorded which). Some clones in this sample may be carry-over from other donors' samples. CDR3 coding DNA: TGTGCTAGTGGCCAGACTCGAGAGCGGACAGATACGCAGTATTTT. Protein product: CASGQTRERTDTQYF.